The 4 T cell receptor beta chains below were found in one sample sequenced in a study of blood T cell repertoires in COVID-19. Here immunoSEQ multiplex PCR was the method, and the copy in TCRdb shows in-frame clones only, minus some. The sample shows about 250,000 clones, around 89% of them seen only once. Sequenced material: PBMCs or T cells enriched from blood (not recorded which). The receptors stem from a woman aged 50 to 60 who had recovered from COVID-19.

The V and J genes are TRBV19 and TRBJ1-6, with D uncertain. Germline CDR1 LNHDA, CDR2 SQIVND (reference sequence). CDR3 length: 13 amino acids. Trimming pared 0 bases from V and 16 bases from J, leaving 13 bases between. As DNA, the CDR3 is TGTGCCAGTAGTATAGATTCGAGAGGCACACTCCACTTT. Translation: CASSIDSRGTLHF.

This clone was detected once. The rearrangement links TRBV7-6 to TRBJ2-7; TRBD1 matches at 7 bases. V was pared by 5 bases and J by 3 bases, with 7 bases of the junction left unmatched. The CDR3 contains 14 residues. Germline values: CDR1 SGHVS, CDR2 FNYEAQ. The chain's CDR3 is CASSTPGTDYEQYF. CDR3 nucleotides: TGTGCCAGCAGCACCCCCGGGACAGACTACGAGCAGTACTTC.

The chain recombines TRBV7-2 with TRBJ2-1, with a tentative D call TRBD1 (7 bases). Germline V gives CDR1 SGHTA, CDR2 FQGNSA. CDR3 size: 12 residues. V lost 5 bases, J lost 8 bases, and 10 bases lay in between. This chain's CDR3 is CASSDREDEQFF. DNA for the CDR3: TGTGCCAGCAGCGACAGGGAGGATGAGCAGTTCTTC.

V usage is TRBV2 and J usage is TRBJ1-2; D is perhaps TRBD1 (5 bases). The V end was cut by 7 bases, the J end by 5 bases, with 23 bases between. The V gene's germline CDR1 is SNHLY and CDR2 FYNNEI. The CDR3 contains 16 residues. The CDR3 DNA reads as TGTGCCAGCATCTTAGAAGAGGAGGGGTTGAAGTATGGCTACACCTTC. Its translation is CASILEEEGLKYGYTF.